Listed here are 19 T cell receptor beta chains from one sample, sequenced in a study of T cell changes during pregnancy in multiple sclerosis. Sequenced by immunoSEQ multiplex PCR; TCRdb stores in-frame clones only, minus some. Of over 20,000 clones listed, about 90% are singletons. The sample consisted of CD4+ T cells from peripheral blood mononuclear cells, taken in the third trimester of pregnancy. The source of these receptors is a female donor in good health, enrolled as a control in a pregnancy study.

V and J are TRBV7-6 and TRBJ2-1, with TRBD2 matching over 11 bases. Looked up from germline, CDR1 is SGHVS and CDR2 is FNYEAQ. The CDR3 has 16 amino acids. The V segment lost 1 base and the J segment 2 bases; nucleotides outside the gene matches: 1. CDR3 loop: CASSLGLAGTYNEQFF. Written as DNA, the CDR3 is TGTGCCAGCAGCTTAGGACTAGCGGGAACCTACAATGAGCAGTTCTTC.

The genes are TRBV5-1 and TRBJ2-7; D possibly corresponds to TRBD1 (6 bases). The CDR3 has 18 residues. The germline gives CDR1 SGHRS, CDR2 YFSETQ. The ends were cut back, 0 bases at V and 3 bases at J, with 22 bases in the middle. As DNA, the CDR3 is TGCGCCAGCAGCTTGGAGGCAGGGGATGAAGGGTATTACTACGAGCAGTACTTC. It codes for CASSLEAGDEGYYYEQYF.

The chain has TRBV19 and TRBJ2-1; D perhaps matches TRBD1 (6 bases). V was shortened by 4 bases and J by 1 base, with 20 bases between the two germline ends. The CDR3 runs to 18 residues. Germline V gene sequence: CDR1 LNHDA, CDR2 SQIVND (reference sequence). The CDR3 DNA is TGTGCCAGTAGTACAGTCAGGGGAAGAGGAAAATCCTACAATGAGCAGTTCTTC. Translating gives CASSTVRGRGKSYNEQFF.

The CDR3 region is CASTATGSAGYTF. The CDR3 coding sequence is TGTGCCAGTACCGCGACAGGTTCGGCTGGCTACACCTTC. The rearrangement uses TRBV19 and TRBJ1-2, with D possibly matching TRBD1 (6 bases). Between the trimmed V and J ends, which lost 7 bases and 7 bases, there was a span of 16 bases. Germline V gene sequence: CDR1 LNHDA, CDR2 SQIVND (reference sequence). The CDR3 runs 13 residues.

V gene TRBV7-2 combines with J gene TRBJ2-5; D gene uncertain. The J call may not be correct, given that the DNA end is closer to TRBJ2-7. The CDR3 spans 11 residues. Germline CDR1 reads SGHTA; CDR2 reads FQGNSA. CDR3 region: CASSLAGEQYF. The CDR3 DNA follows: TGTGCCAGCAGCTTAGCGGGCGAGCAGTACTTC.

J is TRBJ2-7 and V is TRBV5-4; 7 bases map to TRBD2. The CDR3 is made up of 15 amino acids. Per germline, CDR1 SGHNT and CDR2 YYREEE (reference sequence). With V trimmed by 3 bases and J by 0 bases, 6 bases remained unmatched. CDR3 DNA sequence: TGTGCCAGCAGCTCTGCCGGGGGGAGCTCCTACGAGCAGTACTTC. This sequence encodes CASSSAGGSSYEQYF.

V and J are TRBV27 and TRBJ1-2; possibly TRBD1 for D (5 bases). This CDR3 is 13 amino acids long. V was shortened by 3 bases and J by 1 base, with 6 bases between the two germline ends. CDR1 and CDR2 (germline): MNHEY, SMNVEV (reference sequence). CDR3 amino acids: CASSLTVNYGYTF. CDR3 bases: TGTGCCAGCAGTTTGACAGTTAACTATGGCTACACCTTC.

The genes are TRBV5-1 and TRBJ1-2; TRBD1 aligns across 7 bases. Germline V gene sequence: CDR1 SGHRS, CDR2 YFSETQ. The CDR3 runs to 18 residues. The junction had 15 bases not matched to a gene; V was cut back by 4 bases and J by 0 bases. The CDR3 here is CASSQAGTAISSNYGYTF. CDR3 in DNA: TGCGCCAGCAGCCAAGCAGGGACAGCGATCAGCTCTAACTATGGCTACACCTTC.

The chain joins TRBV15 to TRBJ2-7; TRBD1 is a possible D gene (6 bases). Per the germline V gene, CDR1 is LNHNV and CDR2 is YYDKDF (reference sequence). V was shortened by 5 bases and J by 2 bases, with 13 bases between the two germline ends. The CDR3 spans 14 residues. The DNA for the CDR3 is TGTGCCACCAGCGGATGGACAGCCCCCTACGAGCAGTACTTC. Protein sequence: CATSGWTAPYEQYF.

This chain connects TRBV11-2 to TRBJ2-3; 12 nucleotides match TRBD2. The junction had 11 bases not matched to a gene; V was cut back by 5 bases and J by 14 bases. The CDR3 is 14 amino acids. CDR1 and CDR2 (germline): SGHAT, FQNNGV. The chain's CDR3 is CASSELAGGPTLYF. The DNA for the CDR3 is TGTGCCAGCAGCGAACTAGCGGGAGGTCCCACTTTGTATTTT.

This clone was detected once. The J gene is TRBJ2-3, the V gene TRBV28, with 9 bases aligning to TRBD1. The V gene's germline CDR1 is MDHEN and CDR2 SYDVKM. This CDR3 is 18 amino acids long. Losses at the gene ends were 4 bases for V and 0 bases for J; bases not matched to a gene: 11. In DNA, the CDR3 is TGTGCCAGCAGTTGGGACAGGGACGTGTTACTGAGCACAGATACGCAGTATTTT. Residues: CASSWDRDVLLSTDTQYF.

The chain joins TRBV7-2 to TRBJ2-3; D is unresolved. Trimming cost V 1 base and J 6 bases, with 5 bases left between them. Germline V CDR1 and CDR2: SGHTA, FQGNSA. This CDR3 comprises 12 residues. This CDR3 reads CASSLGPDTQYF. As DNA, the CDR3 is TGTGCCAGCAGCTTAGGTCCGGATACGCAGTATTTT. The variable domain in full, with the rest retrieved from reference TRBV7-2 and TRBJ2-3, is GAGVSQSPSNKVTEKGKDVELRCDPISGHTALYWYRQSLGQGLEFLIYFQGNSAPDKSGLPSDRFSAERTGGSVSTLTIQRTQQEDSAVYLCASSLGPDTQYFGPGTRLTVL.

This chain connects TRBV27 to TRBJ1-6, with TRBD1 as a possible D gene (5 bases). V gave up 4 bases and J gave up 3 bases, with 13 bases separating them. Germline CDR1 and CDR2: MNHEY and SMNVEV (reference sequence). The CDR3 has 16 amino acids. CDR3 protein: CASSSGGHSYNSPLHF. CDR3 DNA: TGTGCCAGCAGTTCCGGGGGTCACAGCTATAATTCACCCCTCCACTTT.

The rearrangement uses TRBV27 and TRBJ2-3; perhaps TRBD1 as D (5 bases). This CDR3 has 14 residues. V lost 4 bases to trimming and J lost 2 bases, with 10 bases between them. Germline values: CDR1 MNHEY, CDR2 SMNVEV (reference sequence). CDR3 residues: CASSSWGNTDTQYF. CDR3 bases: TGTGCCAGCAGTTCTTGGGGCAACACAGATACGCAGTATTTT.

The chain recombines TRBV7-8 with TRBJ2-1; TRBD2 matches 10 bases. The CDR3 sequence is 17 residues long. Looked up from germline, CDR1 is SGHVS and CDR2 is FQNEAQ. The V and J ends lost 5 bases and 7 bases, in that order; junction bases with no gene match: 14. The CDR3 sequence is CASSTRPLAGSGNEQFF. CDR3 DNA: TGTGCCAGCAGCACGCGCCCACTAGCGGGATCCGGTAATGAGCAGTTCTTC.

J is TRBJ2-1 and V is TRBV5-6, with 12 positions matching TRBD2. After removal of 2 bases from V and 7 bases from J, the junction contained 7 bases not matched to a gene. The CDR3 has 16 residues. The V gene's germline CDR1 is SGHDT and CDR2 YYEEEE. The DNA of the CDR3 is TGTGCCAGCAGCTTTATGGGTCTAGCGGGAGGGAATGAGCAGTTCTTC. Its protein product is CASSFMGLAGGNEQFF. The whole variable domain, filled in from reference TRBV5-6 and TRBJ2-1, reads DAGVTQSPTHLIKTRGQQVTLRCSPKSGHDTVSWYQQALGQGPQFIFQYYEEEERQRGNFPDRFSGHQFPNYSSELNVNALLLGDSALYLCASSFMGLAGGNEQFFGPGTRLTVL.

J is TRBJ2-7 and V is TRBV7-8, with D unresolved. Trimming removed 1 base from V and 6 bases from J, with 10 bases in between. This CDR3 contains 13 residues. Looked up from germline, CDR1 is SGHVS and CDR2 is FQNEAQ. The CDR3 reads CASSLVTLGEQYF. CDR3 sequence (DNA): TGTGCCAGCAGCTTAGTCACTCTAGGCGAGCAGTACTTC. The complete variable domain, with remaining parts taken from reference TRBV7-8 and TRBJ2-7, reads GAGVSQSPRYKVAKRGQDVALRCDPISGHVSLFWYQQALGQGPEFLTYFQNEAQLDKSGLPSDRFFAERPEGSVSTLKIQRTQQEDSAVYLCASSLVTLGEQYFGPGTRLTVT.

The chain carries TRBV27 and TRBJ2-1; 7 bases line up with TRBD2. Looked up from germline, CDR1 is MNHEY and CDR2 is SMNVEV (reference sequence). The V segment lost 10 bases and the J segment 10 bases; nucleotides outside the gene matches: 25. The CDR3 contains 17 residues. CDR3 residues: CAISPLWGGRTGEEQFF. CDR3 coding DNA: TGTGCCATCTCACCCCTTTGGGGCGGGAGAACGGGTGAGGAGCAGTTCTTC.

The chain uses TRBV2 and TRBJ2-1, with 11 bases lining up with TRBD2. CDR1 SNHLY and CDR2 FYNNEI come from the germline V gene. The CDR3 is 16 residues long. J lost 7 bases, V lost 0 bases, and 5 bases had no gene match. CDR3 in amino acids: CASSEALAGGGNEQFF. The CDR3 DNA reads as TGTGCCAGCAGTGAAGCGCTAGCGGGAGGTGGGAATGAGCAGTTCTTC.